The 2 T cell receptor beta chains reported below all come from one sample, sequenced in a study of cytomegalovirus exposure and HLA in healthy donors. It was with 60 Vbeta and 13 Jbeta primers that the PCR ran. The method was immunoSEQ multiplex PCR; TCRdb's version includes in-frame clones alone and lacks a portion of them. This table has 90,000 to 130,000 clones, roughly 80% appearing once. Sequenced input: PBMCs. The receptors here all came from a woman under 40 in good health and CMV-seronegative.

The chain joins TRBV7-3 to TRBJ2-2, with a possible D match to TRBD2 (6 bases). Trimming stripped 5 bases from V and 3 bases from J, with 10 bases between. Germline V CDR1 and CDR2: SGHTA, FQGTGA. CDR3 size: 14 residues. The DNA of the CDR3 is TGTGCCAGCAGCCGCCGGGGGTACACCGGGGAGCTGTTTTTT. This codes for CASSRRGYTGELFF.

The chain uses TRBV7-9 and TRBJ2-2, with D perhaps matching TRBD2 (5 bases). This CDR3 has 15 amino acids. V gave up 2 bases and J gave up 1 base, with 8 bases separating them. Per germline, CDR1 SEHNR and CDR2 FQNEAQ (reference sequence). The CDR3 region is CASSLSGKNTGELFF. The CDR3 bases are TGTGCCAGCAGCTTATCGGGAAAGAACACCGGGGAGCTGTTTTTT. Drawing the rest from reference TRBV7-9 and TRBJ2-2, the complete variable domain is DTGVSQNPRHKITKRGQNVTFRCDPISEHNRLYWYRQTLGQGPEFLTYFQNEAQLEKSRLLSDRFSAERPKGSFSTLEIQRTEQGDSAMYLCASSLSGKNTGELFFGEGSRLTVL.